This paragraph covers one T cell receptor beta chain sequence. Germline-derived CDR1 and CDR2 are SEHNR and FQNEAQ (reference sequence). CDR3 length equals 15 residues. V trimming: 5 bases; J trimming: 4 bases; junction bases outside the gene matches: 5. Sequencing was performed with immunoSEQ multiplex PCR; in TCRdb, only in-frame clones are kept and a portion is missing. This sample has over 120,000 clones; about 86% occur once, and the top ten carry under 4.5%. This specimen belongs to a study of blood T cell repertoires in COVID-19. As for the study in general: Material from acute and convalescent COVID-19 was sourced from the United States, Italy and Spain. In each case, the material was cDNA or gDNA derived from T cells, B-cell-depleted T cells, or PBMCs.

The receptor was derived from a woman aged 55-69 years with acute or convalescent COVID-19. The chain links TRBV7-9 to TRBJ1-3; 10 bases match TRBD1. Sequencing was done on a sample of peripheral blood. The CDR3 loop is CASSPRTGGGNTIYF. Written as DNA, the CDR3 is TGTGCCAGCAGCCCAAGGACAGGGGGGGGAAACACCATATATTTT. The full variable domain, with the rest looked up from reference TRBV7-9 and TRBJ1-3, is DTGVSQNPRHKITKRGQNVTFRCDPISEHNRLYWYRQTLGQGPEFLTYFQNEAQLEKSRLLSDRFSAERPKGSFSTLEIQRTEQGDSAMYLCASSPRTGGGNTIYFGEGSWLTVV.